The entry below describes one T cell receptor (beta chain). The CDR3 contains 15 residues. Trimming cost V 10 bases and J 4 bases, with 23 bases left between them. Per germline, CDR1 MNHEY and CDR2 SMNVEV (reference sequence). This entry belongs to a study of molecular identifiers for immune sequencing clone quantification. Bulk TCR libraries used previously described methods and listed TCR primers. TCRdb re-derived calls from the PCR reads in MiXCR, one entry per CDR3 protein. The repertoire holds around 470,000 distinct CDR3 sequences, with 20% to 25% as singletons. Source material: naive CD8+ T cells from blood, with Jurkat cell RNA spiked in. Subset specified: FACS-sorted CD8+CD4-CCR7+CD45RA+ naive T cells. This receptor was identified in a human donor in good health. Some libraries in this study had Jurkat cell RNA spiked in. This chain links TRBV27 with TRBJ2-7, with D perhaps assigned TRBD1 or TRBD2 (5 bases each). CDR3 in DNA: TGTGCCACCGCGTCGTGGCAGGGAGATGGGTACGAGCAGTACTTC. Its protein product is CATASWQGDGYEQYF.